What follows are 20 T cell receptor beta chains derived from one specimen sequenced in a study of graft-versus-host responses after intestinal transplantation. No antigen has been assigned to these receptors. TCRdb's copy holds only in-frame clones and misses some; the assay was immunoSEQ multiplex PCR. This table holds tens of thousands of clones, about four fifths found once. The sample here was unstimulated CD8+ T cells sorted from spleen or lymph node cells, taken before intestinal transplant. These receptors came from a human donor who received an intestinal transplant.

The chain couples TRBV11-1 to TRBJ1-6; 11 bases fit TRBD1. Looked up from germline, CDR1 is SGHAT and CDR2 is FQDESV (reference sequence). J lost 3 bases, V lost 4 bases, and 5 bases had no gene match. This CDR3 has 17 residues. CDR3 in DNA: TGTGCCAGCAGCTCCGGACAGGGGGCCGACTATAATTCACCCCTCCACTTT. Translating gives CASSSGQGADYNSPLHF. Based on the CDR3 plus reference TRBV11-1 and TRBJ1-6, the full variable domain is EAEVAQSPRYKITEKSQAVAFWCDPISGHATLYWYRQILGQGPELLVQFQDESVVDDSQLPKDRFSAERLKGVDSTLKIQPAELGDSAMYLCASSSGQGADYNSPLHFGNGTRLTVT.

The chain has TRBV27 and TRBJ2-1; 8 bases line up with TRBD2. The CDR3 consists of 13 residues. Losses at the gene ends were 7 bases for V and 6 bases for J; bases not matched to a gene: 5. Looked up from germline, CDR1 is MNHEY and CDR2 is SMNVEV (reference sequence). The CDR3 loop is CASTGGGTNEQFF. The DNA for the CDR3 is TGTGCCAGCACGGGGGGGGGCACCAATGAGCAGTTCTTC.

The chain uses TRBV4-1 and TRBJ2-3; D perhaps matches TRBD2 (6 bases). The V end was cut by 5 bases, the J end by 2 bases, with 14 bases between. Germline V gives CDR1 MGHRA, CDR2 YSYEKL. CDR3 length: 15 residues. CDR3 region: CASSMQLADTDTQYF. The CDR3 bases are TGCGCCAGCAGCATGCAGTTAGCGGACACAGATACGCAGTATTTT.

This chain uses TRBV5-6 with TRBJ1-1; 8 bases are a match to TRBD1. Germline trimming cut 0 bases from V and 6 bases from J; bases unmatched to any gene: 7. There are 15 residues in the CDR3. Germline values: CDR1 SGHDT, CDR2 YYEEEE. The CDR3: CASSLATGVGPEAFF. The DNA of the CDR3 is TGTGCCAGCAGCTTGGCGACAGGGGTGGGCCCTGAAGCTTTCTTT.

The genes are TRBV11-2 and TRBJ2-7, with TRBD2 matching over 7 bases. Germline CDR1 is SGHAT and CDR2 is FQNNGV. The junction had 7 bases not matched to a gene; V was cut back by 1 base and J by 4 bases. The CDR3 spans 15 residues. The CDR3 region has the DNA TGTGCCAGCAGCTTAGGGGGACTATTTTTGTACGAGCAGTACTTC. Its translation: CASSLGGLFLYEQYF.

V is TRBV5-4 and J is TRBJ1-2, with D possibly being TRBD1 (5 bases). V gave up 0 bases and J gave up 5 bases, with 11 bases separating them. Germline CDR1 reads SGHNT; CDR2 reads YYREEE (reference sequence). This CDR3 contains 14 residues. DNA for the CDR3: TGTGCCAGCAGCTTGGGAAGGACACTATATGGCTACACCTTC. Its translation is CASSLGRTLYGYTF.

This chain connects TRBV19 to TRBJ2-1, with 11 nucleotides matching TRBD2. The CDR3 consists of 15 residues. Germline V gene sequence: CDR1 LNHDA, CDR2 SQIVND (reference sequence). Trimming at V came to 5 bases and at J to 2 bases, leaving 2 bases not matched to a gene. CDR3 in amino acids: CASSSLAGAYNEQFF. The DNA for the CDR3 is TGTGCCAGTAGTTCACTAGCGGGAGCCTACAATGAGCAGTTCTTC.

This chain uses TRBV11-2 with TRBJ2-7; D gene unclear. The CDR3 has 13 amino acids. CDR1 SGHAT and CDR2 FQNNGV come from the germline V gene. V was shortened by 5 bases and J by 2 bases, with 10 bases between the two germline ends. The DNA of the CDR3 is TGTGCCAGCAGCCTCTCCACTGCCTACGAGCAGTACTTC. Its translation: CASSLSTAYEQYF.

The chain uses TRBV21-1 and TRBJ2-7; the table's D call of TRBD1 was not tested on the DNA. TRBV21-1 is termed a pseudogene. CDR3 length: 14 amino acids. The CDR3 protein is CASSKDPDSYEQYF. The CDR3 nucleotides are TGTGCCAGCAGCAAAGATCCAGACTCCTACGAGCAGTACTTC.

The chain employs TRBV6-5 and TRBJ2-7; 8 bases align to TRBD1. Unmatched junction bases numbered 13, after V lost 8 bases and J lost 4 bases. CDR1 MNHEY and CDR2 SVGAGI come from the germline V gene. The CDR3 loop spans 15 amino acids. Written as DNA, the CDR3 is TGTGCCAGCGCCCTGGCAGGGGGCCCCTCTTACGAGCAGTACTTC. It yields the protein CASALAGGPSYEQYF.

The chain links TRBV6-5 to TRBJ1-1; D unresolved. Germline V CDR1 and CDR2: MNHEY, SVGAGI. V was trimmed by 3 bases and J by 0 bases, leaving 5 bases between them. The CDR3 extends over 13 amino acids. The CDR3 DNA sequence: TGTGCCAGCAGTTATATAATGAACACTGAAGCTTTCTTT. This sequence encodes CASSYIMNTEAFF.

The genes are TRBV19 and TRBJ1-5, with 8 nucleotides matching TRBD1. CDR1 is LNHDA and CDR2 is SQIVND in the germline V gene (reference sequence). V lost 5 bases to trimming and J lost 2 bases; unmatched junction nucleotides: 8. CDR3 length: 16 amino acids. CDR3 sequence (DNA): TGTGCCAGTAGTGGTACAGGGGGGGACGGCAATCAGCCCCAGCATTTT. It yields the protein CASSGTGGDGNQPQHF.

The chain recombines TRBV5-1 with TRBJ2-5; D gene uncertain. CDR3 length equals 12 residues. Germline values: CDR1 SGHRS, CDR2 YFSETQ. The V end was cut by 0 bases, the J end by 5 bases, with 5 bases between. The chain's CDR3 is CASSLGVETQYF. As DNA, the CDR3 is TGCGCCAGCAGCTTGGGCGTGGAGACCCAGTACTTC.

This clone was counted a single time. The rearrangement links TRBV4-1 to TRBJ1-1, with D possibly being TRBD1 (6 bases). The CDR3 contains 16 residues. In germline, CDR1 is MGHRA, CDR2 YSYEKL. Trimming stripped 4 bases from V and 2 bases from J, with 17 bases between. For the CDR3, the DNA is TGCGCCAGCAGCCCGGGACAAAGTTTCCAAAACACTGAAGCTTTCTTT. Protein sequence: CASSPGQSFQNTEAFF.

The chain couples TRBV28 to TRBJ2-7, with TRBD2 matching over 10 bases. CDR3 length: 16 residues. J was trimmed by 4 bases and V by 1 base; bases with no gene match: 7. Germline loops: CDR1 MDHEN, CDR2 SYDVKM. The CDR3 loop reads CASSLSLKTSGYEQYF. CDR3 coding DNA: TGTGCCAGCAGTTTATCCCTTAAGACTAGCGGGTACGAGCAGTACTTC.

This rearrangement joins TRBV9 to TRBJ2-3; 8 bases align to TRBD2. The junction had 11 bases not matched to a gene; V was cut back by 3 bases and J by 5 bases. This CDR3 region has 16 residues. In germline, CDR1 is SGDLS, CDR2 YYNGEE. The CDR3 DNA reads TGTGCCAGCAGCGCCGGGACTAGGAGGGGTGGAGATACGCAGTATTTT. Translated, it gives CASSAGTRRGGDTQYF.

V usage is TRBV28 and J usage is TRBJ2-7; D is uncertain. The V end was cut by 5 bases, the J end by 2 bases, with 13 bases between. This CDR3 has 14 amino acids. The germline CDR1 and CDR2 sequences are MDHEN and SYDVKM. This CDR3 reads CASSALSLPYEQYF. The CDR3 nucleotides are TGTGCCAGCAGTGCGCTAAGCTTGCCCTACGAGCAGTACTTC.

The chain has TRBV19 and TRBJ2-3; possible D gene TRBD2, 7 bases. Germline V gene sequence: CDR1 LNHDA, CDR2 SQIVND (reference sequence). This CDR3 has 15 amino acids. Trimming took off 6 bases at V and 3 bases at J, with 16 bases between the two ends. DNA of the CDR3: TGTGCCAGTAGCACCCGGGGGGCCAATACAGATACGCAGTATTTT. Residues: CASSTRGANTDTQYF.

The rearrangement uses TRBV19 and TRBJ2-1, with D perhaps matching TRBD1 (5 bases). The V and J ends lost 5 bases and 2 bases respectively, with 10 bases between them. Germline V gene lookup returns CDR1 LNHDA and CDR2 SQIVND (reference sequence). The CDR3 runs to 14 residues. The CDR3 loop is CASSPGPTYNEQFF. The CDR3 DNA reads as TGTGCCAGTAGTCCAGGGCCAACCTACAATGAGCAGTTCTTC.

The J gene is TRBJ2-1, the V gene TRBV6-1; 8 bases are a match to TRBD2. Per the germline V gene, CDR1 is MNHNS and CDR2 is SASEGT. Trimming at V came to 6 bases and at J to 1 base, leaving 5 bases not matched to a gene. This CDR3 is 15 amino acids long. This chain's CDR3 is CASSLKRGSYNEQFF. CDR3 in DNA: TGTGCCAGCAGCCTCAAGCGGGGGTCCTACAATGAGCAGTTCTTC.